These 21 T cell receptor beta chains were all obtained from the same sample, sequenced in a study of OX40 agonist ivuxolimab in advanced cancers. The assay was immunoSEQ multiplex PCR, and TCRdb's table has in-frame clones only and misses some. The table records over 60,000 clones, 90% to 95% of them present only once. Sample: CD4+ or CD8+ T cells sorted from blood, taken in a trial of the OX40 agonist ivuxolimab. The receptors here all came from an adult with an advanced solid tumor such as melanoma, head and neck, liver or kidney cancer.

The rearrangement uses TRBV28 and TRBJ2-4; D not certain. This CDR3 is built from 14 residues. From germline, CDR1 is MDHEN and CDR2 SYDVKM. The V end was cut by 1 base, the J end by 13 bases, with 17 bases between. CDR3 DNA sequence: TGTGCCAGCAGTTTATCTTCCCCGGGCCTTCAACAGTACTTC. Its translation: CASSLSSPGLQQYF.

The J gene is TRBJ2-3, the V gene TRBV10-3; D is perhaps TRBD2 (6 bases). Germline loops: CDR1 ENHRY, CDR2 SYGVKD. CDR3 size: 16 residues. Trimming left V 6 bases short and J 0 bases short, with 16 bases between. CDR3 DNA sequence: TGTGCCATCAGCGCCGCGGGATCAACTAGCACAGATACGCAGTATTTT. Translated, it gives CAISAAGSTSTDTQYF.

The chain couples TRBV6-1 to TRBJ2-7; 8 bases match TRBD2. This CDR3 comprises 15 residues. The junction had 6 bases not matched to a gene; V was cut back by 5 bases and J by 0 bases. CDR1 is MNHNS, CDR2 SASEGT, per germline. CDR3 sequence reads: CASSRERGSSYEQYF. CDR3 in DNA: TGTGCCAGCAGTAGGGAGCGGGGGAGCTCCTACGAGCAGTACTTC.

The chain uses TRBV15 and TRBJ1-1, with D possibly TRBD1 on 5 matching bases. The CDR3 covers 15 residues. Germline V gene data show CDR1 as LNHNV and CDR2 as YYDKDF (reference sequence). The ends were cut back, 0 bases at V and 4 bases at J, with 12 bases in the middle. The CDR3 spells CATSRDHNGGTEAFF. The CDR3 DNA sequence: TGTGCCACCAGCAGAGATCACAACGGGGGCACTGAAGCTTTCTTT.

The chain is built from TRBV2 and TRBJ1-3, with 10 bases aligning to TRBD1. V gave up 3 bases and J gave up 3 bases; unmatched junction bases: 5. This CDR3 spans 16 amino acids. Germline V gene data show CDR1 as SNHLY and CDR2 as FYNNEI. The CDR3 nucleotides read TGTGCCAGCAGTGATAGGGGACAGGGGATTGGAAACACCATATATTTT. Translating gives CASSDRGQGIGNTIYF.

The chain uses TRBV5-6 and TRBJ1-2, with D possibly matching TRBD1 (6 bases). This CDR3 comprises 14 residues. CDR1 and CDR2 (germline): SGHDT, YYEEEE. V gave up 2 bases and J gave up 0 bases, with 8 bases separating them. CDR3 bases: TGTGCCAGCAGCTTCCGACAGGCTAACTATGGCTACACCTTC. Translating gives CASSFRQANYGYTF.

This chain links TRBV11-2 with TRBJ2-7; D is possibly TRBD2 (6 bases). The V gene lost 5 bases and the J gene lost 2 bases, with 16 bases spanning the gap. The CDR3 covers 15 residues. The V gene's germline CDR1 is SGHAT and CDR2 FQNNGV. The CDR3 DNA reads TGTGCCAGCAGCCAGAATGAGGGACTTACCTACGAGCAGTACTTC. Protein sequence: CASSQNEGLTYEQYF.

Notes on this clone: At one end, the junction sequence differs from germline, possibly due to a read error. The chain is built from TRBV28 and TRBJ2-2; maybe TRBD2 (5 bases). CDR1 and CDR2 from the germline V gene are MDHEN and SYDVKM. The CDR3 is 12 amino acids. The DNA of the CDR3 is TGTGCCAGCAGTTTAGACACCGGGGAGCTGCTTTTT. It yields the protein CASSLDTGELLF.

The chain employs TRBV27 and TRBJ1-2; the match to TRBD1 covers 9 bases. The V gene end was trimmed by 6 bases and the J gene end by 8 bases; junction bases not matched to a gene: 10. The CDR3 is 14 amino acids. Looked up from germline, CDR1 is MNHEY and CDR2 is SMNVEV (reference sequence). Here the CDR3 reads CASSTPTGGGGYTF. The DNA of the CDR3 is TGTGCCAGCAGCACTCCTACAGGGGGCGGCGGCTACACCTTC.

This clone was seen more than once but under ten times. The rearrangement links TRBV6-1 to TRBJ1-2, with a weak D call TRBD1 (6 bases). This CDR3 comprises 14 residues. V was trimmed by 2 bases and J by 8 bases, leaving 15 bases between them. CDR1 is MNHNS, CDR2 SASEGT, per germline. This CDR3 reads CASSEIGRDKGYTF. The CDR3 region has the DNA TGTGCCAGCAGTGAAATTGGAAGGGACAAGGGCTACACCTTC.

The chain has TRBV30 and TRBJ2-2; D is uncertain. Trimming pared 5 bases from V and 2 bases from J, leaving 6 bases between. The germline gives CDR1 GTSNPN, CDR2 SVGIG (reference sequence). The CDR3 contains 12 residues. The CDR3 DNA is TGTGCCTGGGACCAAAACACCGGGGAGCTGTTTTTT. The encoded protein is CAWDQNTGELFF.

V usage is TRBV19 and J usage is TRBJ2-1, with TRBD1 as a possible D gene (7 bases). The CDR3 contains 16 residues. The germline CDR1 and CDR2 sequences are LNHDA and SQIVND (reference sequence). The V end was cut by 6 bases, the J end by 6 bases, with 21 bases between. The CDR3 DNA sequence: TGTGCCAGTAGCGACAGGGCGGGAACGGCAGTCAATGAGCAGTTCTTC. Translated: CASSDRAGTAVNEQFF.

The rearrangement joins TRBV4-2 to TRBJ1-1; a weak D match, TRBD1 (6 bases). The CDR3 is 16 residues long. V was clipped by 0 bases and J by 0 bases, with 11 bases between them. Germline CDR1 LGHNA, CDR2 YNFKEQ. This CDR3 reads CASSQDLGQLNTEAFF. CDR3 nucleotides: TGTGCCAGCAGCCAAGACTTAGGACAGCTGAACACTGAAGCTTTCTTT.

This chain links TRBV15 with TRBJ2-5; 9 bases map to TRBD1. V dropped 0 bases and J dropped 1; count of bases not matched to a gene: 6. The CDR3 has 17 amino acids. Germline V gives CDR1 LNHNV, CDR2 YYDKDF (reference sequence). The CDR3 sequence: CATSRDVGQGSQETQYF. CDR3 coding DNA: TGTGCCACCAGCAGAGACGTGGGACAGGGATCCCAAGAGACCCAGTACTTC.

V and J are TRBV6-6 and TRBJ1-5; 7 bases agree with TRBD1. There are 16 residues in the CDR3. After removal of 4 bases from V and 2 bases from J, the junction contained 8 bases not matched to a gene. Germline-derived CDR1 and CDR2 are MNHNY and SVGAGI (reference sequence). CDR3 nucleotides: TGTGCCAGCAGTTTCTCAGGGGGGGAGCGCAATCAGCCCCAGCATTTT. It specifies CASSFSGGERNQPQHF.

The rearrangement joins TRBV5-6 to TRBJ2-3, with D perhaps TRBD2 (5 bases). Trimming cost V 0 bases and J 1 base, with 12 bases left between them. The CDR3 consists of 16 residues. Germline V gene sequence: CDR1 SGHDT, CDR2 YYEEEE. The DNA of the CDR3 is TGTGCCAGCAGCTTGGTGCGGGCCCTTGGCACAGATACGCAGTATTTT. Its translation: CASSLVRALGTDTQYF.

The J gene is TRBJ1-1, the V gene TRBV7-9; unclear D gene. The V and J ends lost 5 bases and 1 base respectively, with 5 bases between them. The CDR3 contains 12 residues. CDR1 and CDR2 (germline): SEHNR, FQNEAQ (reference sequence). CDR3: CASSPPNTEAFF. CDR3 nucleotides: TGTGCCAGCAGCCCTCCGAACACTGAAGCTTTCTTT.

This rearrangement joins TRBV7-9 to TRBJ2-6; D not certain. V shed 4 bases and J shed 1 base, with 8 bases lying between them. CDR3 length: 15 amino acids. The germline V gene has CDR1 SEHNR and CDR2 FQNEAQ (reference sequence). CDR3 nucleotide sequence: TGTGCCAGCAGCTCCAGAGAATCTGGGGCCAACGTCCTGACTTTC. This sequence encodes CASSSRESGANVLTF.

The sample holds one count of this clone. J is TRBJ2-2 and V is TRBV4-3, with TRBD1 identical over 9 bases. This CDR3 contains 18 residues. V gave up 0 bases and J gave up 4 bases; unmatched junction bases: 9. Germline loops: CDR1 LGHNA, CDR2 YSLEER. CDR3 loop: CASSQDSTGGPGTGELFF. The CDR3 DNA sequence: TGCGCCAGCAGCCAAGACTCCACAGGGGGCCCAGGCACCGGGGAGCTGTTTTTT.

The V call is TRBV7-9, the J call TRBJ2-7, with D possibly being TRBD1 or TRBD2 (5 bases each). V was clipped by 1 base and J by 5 bases, with 12 bases between them. The CDR3 loop spans 14 amino acids. CDR1 and CDR2 from the germline V gene are SEHNR and FQNEAQ (reference sequence). The CDR3 protein is CASSLGGARDEQYF. The CDR3 DNA sequence: TGTGCCAGCAGCTTAGGAGGGGCGCGCGACGAGCAGTACTTC.

The rearrangement uses TRBV5-1 and TRBJ2-3; D is unclear. V lost 4 bases to trimming and J lost 0 bases, with 18 bases between them. The CDR3 length is 17 residues. Germline V CDR1 and CDR2: SGHRS, YFSETQ. The CDR3 bases are TGCGCCAGCAGCGTTTACTCGAGCCATCAGAGCACAGATACGCAGTATTTT. Translation gives CASSVYSSHQSTDTQYF.